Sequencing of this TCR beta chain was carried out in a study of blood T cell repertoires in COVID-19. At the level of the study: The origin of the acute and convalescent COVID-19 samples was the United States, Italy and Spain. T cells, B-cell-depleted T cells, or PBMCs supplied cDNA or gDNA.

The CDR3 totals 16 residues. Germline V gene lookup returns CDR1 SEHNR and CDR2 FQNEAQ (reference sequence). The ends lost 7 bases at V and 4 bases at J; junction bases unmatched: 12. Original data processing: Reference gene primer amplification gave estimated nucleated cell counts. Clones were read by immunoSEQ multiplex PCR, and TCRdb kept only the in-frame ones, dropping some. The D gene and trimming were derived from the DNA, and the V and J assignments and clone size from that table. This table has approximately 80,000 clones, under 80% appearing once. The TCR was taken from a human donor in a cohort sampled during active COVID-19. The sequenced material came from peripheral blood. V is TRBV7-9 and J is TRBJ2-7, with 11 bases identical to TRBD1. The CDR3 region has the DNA TGTGCCAGCACCCAACCCCCCGGACAGGGGGCGTACGAGCAGTACTTC. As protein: CASTQPPGQGAYEQYF.